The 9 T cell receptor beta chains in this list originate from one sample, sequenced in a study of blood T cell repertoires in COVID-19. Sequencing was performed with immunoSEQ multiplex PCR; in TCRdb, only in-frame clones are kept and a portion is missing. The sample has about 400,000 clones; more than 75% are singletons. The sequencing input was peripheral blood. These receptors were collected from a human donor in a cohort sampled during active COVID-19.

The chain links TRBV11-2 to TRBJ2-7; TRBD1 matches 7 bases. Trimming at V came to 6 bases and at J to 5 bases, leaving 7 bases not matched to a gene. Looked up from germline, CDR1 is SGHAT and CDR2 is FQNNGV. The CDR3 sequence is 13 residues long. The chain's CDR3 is CASSKKGANEQYF. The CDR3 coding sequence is TGTGCCAGCAGTAAAAAGGGGGCGAACGAGCAGTACTTC.

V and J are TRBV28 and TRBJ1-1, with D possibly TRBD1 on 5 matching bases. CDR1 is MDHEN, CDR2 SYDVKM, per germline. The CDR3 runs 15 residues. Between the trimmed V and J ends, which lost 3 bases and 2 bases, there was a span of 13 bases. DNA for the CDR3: TGTGCCAGCAGTTTTGGGAAAGGGGAAAACACTGAAGCTTTCTTT. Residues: CASSFGKGENTEAFF.

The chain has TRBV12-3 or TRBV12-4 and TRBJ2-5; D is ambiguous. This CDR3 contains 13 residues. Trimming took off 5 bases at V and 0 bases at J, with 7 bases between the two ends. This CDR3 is CASSIRYQETQYF. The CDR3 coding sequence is TGTGCCAGCAGTATCAGGTACCAAGAGACCCAGTACTTC.

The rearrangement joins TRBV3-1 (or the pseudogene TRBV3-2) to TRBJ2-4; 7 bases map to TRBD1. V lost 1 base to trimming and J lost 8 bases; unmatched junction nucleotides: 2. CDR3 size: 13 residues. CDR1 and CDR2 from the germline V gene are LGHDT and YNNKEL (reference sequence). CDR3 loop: CASSQGGGYIQYF. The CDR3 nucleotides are TGTGCCAGCAGCCAAGGAGGGGGCTACATTCAGTACTTC.

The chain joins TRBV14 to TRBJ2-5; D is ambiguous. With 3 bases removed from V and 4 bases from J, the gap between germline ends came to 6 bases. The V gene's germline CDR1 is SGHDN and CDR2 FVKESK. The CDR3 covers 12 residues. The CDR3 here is CASSQRRETQYF. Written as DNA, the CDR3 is TGTGCCAGCAGCCAGCGGAGAGAGACCCAGTACTTC.

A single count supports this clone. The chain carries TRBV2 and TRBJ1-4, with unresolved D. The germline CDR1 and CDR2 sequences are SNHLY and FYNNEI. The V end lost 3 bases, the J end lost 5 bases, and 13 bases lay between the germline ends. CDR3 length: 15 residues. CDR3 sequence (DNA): TGTGCCAGCAGTGAGAGGCAGCTTGCGAATGAAAAACTGTTTTTT. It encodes CASSERQLANEKLFF.

The CDR3 sequence: CSVERGLNEQYF. CDR3 nucleotide sequence: TGCAGCGTTGAGAGGGGGCTGAACGAGCAGTACTTC. The V gene is TRBV29-1, the J gene TRBJ2-7; 7 positions agree with TRBD1. CDR1 is SQVTM and CDR2 is ANQGSEA in the germline V gene. V lost 3 bases and J lost 5; bases outside the gene matches: 4. The CDR3 totals 12 residues.

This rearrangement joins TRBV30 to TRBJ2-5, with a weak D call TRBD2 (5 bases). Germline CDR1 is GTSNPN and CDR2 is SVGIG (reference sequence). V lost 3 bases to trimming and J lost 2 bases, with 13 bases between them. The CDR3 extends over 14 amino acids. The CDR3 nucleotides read TGTGCCTGGAGCGCCCTACTAGGGCAAGAGACCCAGTACTTC. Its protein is CAWSALLGQETQYF.

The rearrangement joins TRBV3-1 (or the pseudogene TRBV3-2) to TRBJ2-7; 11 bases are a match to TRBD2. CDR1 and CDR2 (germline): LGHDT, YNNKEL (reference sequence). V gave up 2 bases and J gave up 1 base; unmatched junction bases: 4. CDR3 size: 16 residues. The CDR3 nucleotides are TGTGCCAGCAGCCAATCTAGCGGGGGGATTTCCTACGAGCAGTACTTC. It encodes CASSQSSGGISYEQYF.